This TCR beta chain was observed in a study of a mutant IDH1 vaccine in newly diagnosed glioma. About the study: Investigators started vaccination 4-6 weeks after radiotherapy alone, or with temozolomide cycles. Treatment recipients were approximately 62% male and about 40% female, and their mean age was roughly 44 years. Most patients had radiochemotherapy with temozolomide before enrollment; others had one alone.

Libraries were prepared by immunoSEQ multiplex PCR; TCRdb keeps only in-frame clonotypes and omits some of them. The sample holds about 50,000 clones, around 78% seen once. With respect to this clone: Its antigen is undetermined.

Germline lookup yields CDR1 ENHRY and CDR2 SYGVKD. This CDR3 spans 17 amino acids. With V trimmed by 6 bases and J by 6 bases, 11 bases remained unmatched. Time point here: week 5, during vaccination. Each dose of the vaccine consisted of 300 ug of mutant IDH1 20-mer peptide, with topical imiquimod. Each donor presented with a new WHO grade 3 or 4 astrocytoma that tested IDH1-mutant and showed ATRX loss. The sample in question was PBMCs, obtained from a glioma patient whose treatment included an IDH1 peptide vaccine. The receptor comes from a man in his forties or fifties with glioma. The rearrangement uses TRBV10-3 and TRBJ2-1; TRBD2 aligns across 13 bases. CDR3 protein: CAIRDPRGLAGTNEQFF. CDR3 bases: TGTGCCATCAGAGATCCTCGGGGACTAGCGGGGACCAATGAGCAGTTCTTC.